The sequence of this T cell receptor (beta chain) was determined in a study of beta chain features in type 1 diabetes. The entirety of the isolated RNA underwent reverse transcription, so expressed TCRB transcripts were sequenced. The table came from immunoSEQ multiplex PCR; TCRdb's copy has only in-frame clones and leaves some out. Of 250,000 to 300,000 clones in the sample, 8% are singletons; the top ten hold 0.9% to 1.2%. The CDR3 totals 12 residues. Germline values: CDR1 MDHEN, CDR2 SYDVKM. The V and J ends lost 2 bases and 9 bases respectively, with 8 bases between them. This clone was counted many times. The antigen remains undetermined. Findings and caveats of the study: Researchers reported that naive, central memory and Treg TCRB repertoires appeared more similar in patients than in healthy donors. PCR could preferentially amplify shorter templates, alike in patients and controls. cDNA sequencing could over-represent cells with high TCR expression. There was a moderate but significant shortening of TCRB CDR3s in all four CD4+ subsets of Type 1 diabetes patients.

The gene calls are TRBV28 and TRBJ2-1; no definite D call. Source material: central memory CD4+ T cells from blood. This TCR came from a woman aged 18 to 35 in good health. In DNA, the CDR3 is TGTGCCAGCAGTTTAAGTGGGCGTGAGCAGTTCTTC. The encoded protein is CASSLSGREQFF.